This paragraph reports one T cell receptor beta chain. The sample originates from a study of T cell changes during pregnancy in multiple sclerosis. V was cut by 4 bases and J by 3 bases, with 18 bases left in between. The germline CDR1 and CDR2 sequences are SGDLS and YYNGEE. This CDR3 has 16 residues. This table comes from immunoSEQ multiplex PCR, and its TCRdb copy is limited to in-frame clones, with some not included. The sample records under 150,000 clones, about 96% being singletons. This receptor was identified in a female donor with multiple sclerosis, enrolled in a pregnancy study. The chain links TRBV9 to TRBJ2-3; TRBD2 might be the D (6 bases). Sequences were derived from peripheral blood, sampled after pregnancy. The CDR3 sequence is CASSHPGGIVTDTQYF. The CDR3 DNA reads as TGTGCCAGCAGCCACCCTGGCGGGATTGTAACAGATACGCAGTATTTT.